These 24 T cell receptor beta chains share one sample of origin, sequenced in a study of blood T cell repertoires in COVID-19. Some clones are missing from TCRdb's copy, which holds only in-frame ones; the method was immunoSEQ multiplex PCR. The table records more than 300,000 clones, about nine tenths of them present only once. The sequenced material came from PBMCs or T cells enriched from blood (not recorded which). The receptors shown here come from a middle-aged woman who had been exposed to COVID-19.

The V gene is TRBV2, the J gene TRBJ2-3; no clear D gene. With 4 bases removed from V and 5 bases from J, the gap between germline ends came to 7 bases. This CDR3 has 12 amino acids. The germline V gene has CDR1 SNHLY and CDR2 FYNNEI. The CDR3 nucleotides read TGTGCCAGCAGTGCCCTCGGAGATACGCAGTATTTT. It translates to CASSALGDTQYF.

V is TRBV7-3 and J is TRBJ2-7; weak D call: TRBD1 (6 bases). Germline loops: CDR1 SGHTA, CDR2 FQGTGA. The CDR3 has 13 residues. V lost 4 bases and J 6 bases, leaving 13 bases between the germline ends. The CDR3 reads CASSSNGGSEQYF. The CDR3 bases are TGTGCCAGCAGCTCTAATGGGGGCTCCGAGCAGTACTTC.

V and J are TRBV7-8 and TRBJ2-3; D not resolved. Germline assignment: CDR1 SGHVS and CDR2 FQNEAQ. This CDR3 has 16 residues. The V and J ends lost 1 base and 0 bases respectively, with 11 bases between them. The CDR3 bases are TGTGCCAGCAGCTTAGTGGTCCAGATTAGCACAGATACGCAGTATTTT. The encoded protein is CASSLVVQISTDTQYF.

The genes are TRBV2 and TRBJ1-3; TRBD1 aligns across 11 bases. The V segment lost 7 bases and the J segment 2 bases; nucleotides outside the gene matches: 4. The CDR3 runs 15 residues. The germline V gene has CDR1 SNHLY and CDR2 FYNNEI. This chain's CDR3 is CASNPGQGAGNTIYF. The CDR3, as DNA: TGTGCCAGCAACCCGGGACAGGGGGCTGGAAACACCATATATTTT.

This clone was detected only a few times. This chain uses TRBV19 with TRBJ1-1; 8 bases are shared with TRBD1. V was clipped by 2 bases and J by 6 bases; unmatched bases: 11. Germline-derived CDR1 and CDR2 are LNHDA and SQIVND (reference sequence). The CDR3 consists of 16 residues. The CDR3 protein is CASSILLDRVVPEAFF. CDR3 in DNA: TGTGCCAGTAGTATACTGCTGGACAGGGTGGTCCCTGAAGCTTTCTTT.

This rearrangement joins TRBV9 to TRBJ2-4, with TRBD1 identical over 9 bases. Germline loops: CDR1 SGDLS, CDR2 YYNGEE. Unmatched junction bases numbered 6, after V lost 0 bases and J lost 2 bases. The CDR3 sequence is 17 residues long. Written as DNA, the CDR3 is TGTGCCAGCAGCGTAGGGGGGACAGGGCGTCCCAAAAACATTCAGTACTTC. Protein sequence: CASSVGGTGRPKNIQYF.

The gene calls are TRBV6-5 and TRBJ1-6; D may be TRBD1 (6 bases). The germline gives CDR1 MNHEY, CDR2 SVGAGI. Trimming removed 6 bases from V and 6 bases from J, with 15 bases in between. The CDR3 has 15 amino acids. The chain's CDR3 is CASRPGQGLNSPLHF. The CDR3 DNA reads TGTGCCAGCAGACCCGGGCAGGGGCTTAATTCACCCCTCCACTTT.

J is TRBJ2-7 and V is TRBV2; weak D call: TRBD1 (5 bases). The CDR3 is made up of 15 amino acids. Germline V lookup: CDR1 SNHLY, CDR2 FYNNEI. V was clipped by 6 bases and J by 4 bases, with 19 bases between them. The CDR3 DNA reads as TGTGCCAGCAGCCCCGACAGCGTAAGATCTTACGAGCAGTACTTC. Translating it yields CASSPDSVRSYEQYF.

The chain's CDR3 is CASSTGTVLSTDTQYF. The CDR3 DNA reads as TGTGCCAGCTCAACAGGGACAGTTTTAAGCACAGATACGCAGTATTTT. The rearrangement links TRBV18 to TRBJ2-3; 7 bases are shared with TRBD1. Germline trimming cut 5 bases from V and 0 bases from J; bases unmatched to any gene: 8. The length of the CDR3 is 16 residues. Germline loops: CDR1 KGHSH, CDR2 LQKENI.

The V call is TRBV30, the J call TRBJ1-5, with D uncertain. The CDR3 contains 14 residues. CDR1 and CDR2 (germline): GTSNPN, SVGIG (reference sequence). Trimming left V 0 bases short and J 2 bases short, with 8 bases between. DNA of the CDR3: TGTGCCTGGAGTGTTCTCTCCGGCAATCAGCCCCAGCATTTT. This codes for CAWSVLSGNQPQHF.

This rearrangement joins TRBV30 to TRBJ1-2; D is perhaps TRBD1 (5 bases). This CDR3 comprises 16 residues. Germline V gene sequence: CDR1 GTSNPN, CDR2 SVGIG (reference sequence). Trimming took off 1 base at V and 3 bases at J, with 18 bases between the two ends. CDR3 in amino acids: CAWSGGVPIPYYGYTF. Written as DNA, the CDR3 is TGTGCCTGGAGTGGGGGGGTCCCTATCCCCTACTATGGCTACACCTTC.

V gene TRBV29-1 combines with J gene TRBJ2-7; 10 bases are shared with TRBD2. The CDR3 is 13 residues long. Germline CDR1 SQVTM, CDR2 ANQGSEA. V gave up 6 bases and J gave up 2 bases; unmatched junction bases: 4. CDR3 sequence reads: CSVRLAGAYEQYF. The CDR3 DNA reads TGCAGCGTGAGGCTAGCGGGAGCCTACGAGCAGTACTTC.

The chain links TRBV4-1 to TRBJ2-2; D gene unclear. The CDR3 spans 15 residues. V lost 4 bases, J lost 0 bases, and 9 bases lay in between. Germline values: CDR1 MGHRA, CDR2 YSYEKL. This CDR3 reads CASSLQVSNTGELFF. Written as DNA, the CDR3 is TGCGCCAGCAGCCTTCAGGTTTCGAACACCGGGGAGCTGTTTTTT.

The J gene is TRBJ2-5, the V gene TRBV19; TRBD1 aligns across 7 bases. The CDR3 loop spans 15 amino acids. The J segment lost 2 bases and the V segment lost 4 bases, leaving 7 bases of the junction unmatched. The germline gives CDR1 LNHDA, CDR2 SQIVND (reference sequence). The CDR3 loop reads CASSKHEGAQETQYF. For the CDR3, the DNA is TGTGCCAGTAGTAAACATGAGGGGGCTCAAGAGACCCAGTACTTC.

The genes are TRBV5-1 and TRBJ2-2, with TRBD2 matching 7 bases. The length of the CDR3 is 17 residues. Germline CDR1 is SGHRS and CDR2 is YFSETQ. The J segment lost 1 base and the V segment lost 0 bases, leaving 6 bases of the junction unmatched. CDR3 sequence reads: CASSLGRGTKNTGELFF. The CDR3 DNA is TGCGCCAGCAGCTTGGGGCGGGGGACGAAGAACACCGGGGAGCTGTTTTTT.

J is TRBJ1-2 and V is TRBV29-1; 8 nucleotides line up with TRBD1. Germline CDR1 reads SQVTM; CDR2 reads ANQGSEA. Trimming cost V 6 bases and J 4 bases; bases outside gene matches: 10. The CDR3 contains 14 residues. CDR3 protein: CSVDPGGQGYGYTF. The DNA for the CDR3 is TGCAGCGTGGACCCAGGGGGCCAGGGCTATGGCTACACCTTC.

This chain uses TRBV14 with TRBJ1-2; tentatively, D is TRBD1 (5 bases). The CDR3 loop spans 13 amino acids. The germline V and J ends were trimmed by 2 bases and 6 bases, with 10 bases remaining between them. Germline assignment: CDR1 SGHDN and CDR2 FVKESK. Written as DNA, the CDR3 is TGTGCCAGCAGCCAAAAAGGCAGGGATGGCTACACCTTC. Its translation: CASSQKGRDGYTF.

The rearrangement uses TRBV5-4 and TRBJ2-3; D perhaps matches TRBD2 (5 bases). Trimming shortened V by 0 bases and J by 6 bases, and 14 bases separated the two germline ends. The CDR3 covers 15 residues. Per germline, CDR1 SGHNT and CDR2 YYREEE (reference sequence). CDR3: CASSLAWMGDDTQYF. In DNA form, the CDR3 reads TGTGCCAGCAGCTTGGCCTGGATGGGAGATGATACGCAGTATTTT.

This chain uses TRBV4-3 with TRBJ2-1; 10 bases map to TRBD1. V gave up 8 bases and J gave up 7 bases; unmatched junction bases: 5. This CDR3 spans 13 amino acids. The germline CDR1 and CDR2 sequences are LGHNA and YSLEER. The CDR3 loop reads CASSGTGDNEQFF. As DNA, the CDR3 is TGCGCCAGCTCCGGGACAGGGGATAATGAGCAGTTCTTC.

A single count supports this clone. This chain links TRBV9 with TRBJ1-1; weak D call: TRBD1 (6 bases). CDR1 is SGDLS, CDR2 YYNGEE, per germline. The CDR3 has 15 residues. With 0 bases removed from V and 11 bases from J, the gap between germline ends came to 20 bases. CDR3 in DNA: TGTGCCAGCAGCGTAGGGGCAGGGGCCCTTTCTGGGGCTTTCTTT. The encoded protein is CASSVGAGALSGAFF.

This chain connects TRBV7-2 to TRBJ1-6; D is perhaps TRBD1 (6 bases). The germline CDR1 and CDR2 sequences are SGHTA and FQGNSA. This CDR3 is 14 amino acids long. The germline V and J ends were trimmed by 4 bases and 5 bases, with 9 bases remaining between them. CDR3 sequence reads: CASSSRTDNSPLHF. DNA of the CDR3: TGTGCCAGCAGCTCCCGGACAGATAATTCACCCCTCCACTTT. The entire variable domain, with the rest obtained from reference TRBV7-2 and TRBJ1-6, is as follows: GAGVSQSPSNKVTEKGKDVELRCDPISGHTALYWYRQSLGQGLEFLIYFQGNSAPDKSGLPSDRFSAERTGGSVSTLTIQRTQQEDSAVYLCASSSRTDNSPLHFGNGTRLTVT.

The chain links TRBV27 to TRBJ2-3; D is possibly TRBD2 (5 bases). CDR1 and CDR2 from the germline V gene are MNHEY and SMNVEV (reference sequence). Trimming cost V 10 bases and J 4 bases, with 12 bases left between them. There are 12 residues in the CDR3. CDR3 nucleotides: TGTGCCACCTCGTCCGGGGCAGATACGCAGTATTTT. This encodes CATSSGADTQYF.

This clone has a handful of counts. V and J are TRBV2 and TRBJ1-3; D might be TRBD1 (5 bases). The V gene lost 7 bases and the J gene lost 0 bases, with 19 bases spanning the gap. This CDR3 has 17 amino acids. Germline assignment: CDR1 SNHLY and CDR2 FYNNEI. The CDR3 sequence: CASTPGRNRASGNTIYF. The CDR3 nucleotides are TGTGCCAGCACCCCAGGGCGGAACAGAGCCTCTGGAAACACCATATATTTT.

The V gene is TRBV5-5, the J gene TRBJ1-1; weak D call: TRBD1 (6 bases). There are 15 residues in the CDR3. Germline CDR1 SGHKS, CDR2 YYEKEE (reference sequence). V dropped 4 bases and J dropped 4 bases, with 17 bases sitting between them. The CDR3 bases are TGTGCCAGCAGCCACCAAACAGGGTCCGGCACTGAAGCTTTCTTT. As protein: CASSHQTGSGTEAFF.